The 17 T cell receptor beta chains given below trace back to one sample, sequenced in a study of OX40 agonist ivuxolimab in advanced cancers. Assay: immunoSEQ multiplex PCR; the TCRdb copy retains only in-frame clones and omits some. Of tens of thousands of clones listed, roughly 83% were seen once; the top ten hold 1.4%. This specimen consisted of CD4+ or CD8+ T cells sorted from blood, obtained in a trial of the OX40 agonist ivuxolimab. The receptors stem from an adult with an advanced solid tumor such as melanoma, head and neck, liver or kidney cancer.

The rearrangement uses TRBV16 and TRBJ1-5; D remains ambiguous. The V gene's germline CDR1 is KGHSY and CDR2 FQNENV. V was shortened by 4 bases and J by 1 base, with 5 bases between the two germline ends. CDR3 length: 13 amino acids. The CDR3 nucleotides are TGTGCCAGCAGCCTAGAGAGCAATCAGCCCCAGCATTTT. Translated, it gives CASSLESNQPQHF.

DNA for the CDR3: TGTGCCAGCAGGCGGAGGCAGGGCACTAATTCACCCCTCCACTTT. Translation: CASRRRQGTNSPLHF. The V call is TRBV14, the J call TRBJ1-6; D is possibly TRBD1 (5 bases). V lost 6 bases, J lost 6 bases, and 15 bases lay in between. This CDR3 contains 15 residues. From germline, CDR1 is SGHDN and CDR2 FVKESK.

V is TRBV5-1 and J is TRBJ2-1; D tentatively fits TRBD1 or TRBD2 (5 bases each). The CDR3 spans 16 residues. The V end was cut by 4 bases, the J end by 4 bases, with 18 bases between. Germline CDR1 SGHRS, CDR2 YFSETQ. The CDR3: CASSPTGTVPYNEQFF. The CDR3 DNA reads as TGCGCCAGCAGCCCTACCGGGACCGTACCTTACAATGAGCAGTTCTTC.

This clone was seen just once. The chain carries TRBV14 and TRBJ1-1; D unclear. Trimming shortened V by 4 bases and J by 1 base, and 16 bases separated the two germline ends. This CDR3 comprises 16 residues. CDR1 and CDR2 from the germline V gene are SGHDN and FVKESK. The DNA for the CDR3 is TGTGCCAGCAGCCTTCGGGGAGGGCTTAGGAACACTGAAGCTTTCTTT. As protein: CASSLRGGLRNTEAFF.

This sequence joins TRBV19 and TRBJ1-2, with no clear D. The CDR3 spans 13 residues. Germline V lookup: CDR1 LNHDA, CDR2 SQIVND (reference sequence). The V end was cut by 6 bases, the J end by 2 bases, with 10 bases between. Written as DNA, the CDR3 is TGTGCCAGTAGGGACCTGGGGAACTATGGCTACACCTTC. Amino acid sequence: CASRDLGNYGYTF.

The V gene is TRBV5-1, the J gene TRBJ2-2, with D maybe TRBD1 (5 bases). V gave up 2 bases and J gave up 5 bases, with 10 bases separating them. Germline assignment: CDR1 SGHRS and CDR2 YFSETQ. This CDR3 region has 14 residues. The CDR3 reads CASSFDSGTGELFF. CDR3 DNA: TGCGCCAGCAGCTTCGACAGTGGGACCGGGGAGCTGTTTTTT.

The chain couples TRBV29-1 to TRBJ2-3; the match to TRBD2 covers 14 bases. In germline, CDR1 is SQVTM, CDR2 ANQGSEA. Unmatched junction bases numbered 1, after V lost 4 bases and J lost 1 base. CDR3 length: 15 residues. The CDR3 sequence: CSVGTSGGRTDTQYF. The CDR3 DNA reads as TGCAGCGTTGGGACTAGCGGGGGGCGCACAGATACGCAGTATTTT.

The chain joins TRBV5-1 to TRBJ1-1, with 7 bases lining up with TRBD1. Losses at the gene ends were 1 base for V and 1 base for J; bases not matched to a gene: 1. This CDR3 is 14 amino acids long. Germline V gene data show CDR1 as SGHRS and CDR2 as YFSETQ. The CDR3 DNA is TGCGCCAGCAGCTTGACAGGGGCGAACACTGAAGCTTTCTTT. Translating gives CASSLTGANTEAFF. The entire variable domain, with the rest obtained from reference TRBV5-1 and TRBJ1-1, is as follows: KAGVTQTPRYLIKTRGQQVTLSCSPISGHRSVSWYQQTPGQGLQFLFEYFSETQRNKGNFPGRFSGRQFSNSRSEMNVSTLELGDSALYLCASSLTGANTEAFFGQGTRLTVV.

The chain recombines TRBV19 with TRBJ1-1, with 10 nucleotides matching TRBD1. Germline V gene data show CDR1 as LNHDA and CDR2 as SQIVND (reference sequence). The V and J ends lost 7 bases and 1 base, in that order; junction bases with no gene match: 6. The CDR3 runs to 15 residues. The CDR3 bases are TGTGCCAGTAATTCTCGGACAGGGGGGAACACTGAAGCTTTCTTT. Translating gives CASNSRTGGNTEAFF.

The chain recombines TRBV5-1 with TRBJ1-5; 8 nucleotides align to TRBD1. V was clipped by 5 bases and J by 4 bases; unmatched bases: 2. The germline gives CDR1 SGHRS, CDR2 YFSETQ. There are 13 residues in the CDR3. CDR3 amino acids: CASSRDRNQPQHF. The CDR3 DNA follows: TGCGCCAGCAGTCGGGACAGGAATCAGCCCCAGCATTTT.

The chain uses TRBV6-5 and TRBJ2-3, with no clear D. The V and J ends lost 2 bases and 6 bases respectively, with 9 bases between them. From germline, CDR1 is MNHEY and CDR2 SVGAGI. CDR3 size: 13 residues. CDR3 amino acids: CASSYPPADTQYF. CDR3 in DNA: TGTGCCAGCAGTTACCCTCCGGCGGATACGCAGTATTTT.

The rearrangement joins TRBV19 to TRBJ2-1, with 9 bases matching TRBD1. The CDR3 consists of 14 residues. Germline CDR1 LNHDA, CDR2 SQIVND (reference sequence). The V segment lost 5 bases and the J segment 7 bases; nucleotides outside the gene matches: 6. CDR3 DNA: TGTGCCAGTAGTGCGGGACAGGGAGGGAATGAGCAGTTCTTC. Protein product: CASSAGQGGNEQFF.

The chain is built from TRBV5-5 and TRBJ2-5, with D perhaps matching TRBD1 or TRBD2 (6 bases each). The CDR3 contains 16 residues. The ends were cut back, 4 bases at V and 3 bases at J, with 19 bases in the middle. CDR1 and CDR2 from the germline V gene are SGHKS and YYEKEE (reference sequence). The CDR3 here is CASSPVLPGGKETQYF. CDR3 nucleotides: TGTGCCAGCAGCCCAGTACTACCCGGGGGCAAAGAGACCCAGTACTTC.

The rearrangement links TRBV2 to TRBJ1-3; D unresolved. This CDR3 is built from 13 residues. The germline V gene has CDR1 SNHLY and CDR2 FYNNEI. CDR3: CAPGRSSGNTIYF. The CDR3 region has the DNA TGTGCACCAGGACGCAGCTCTGGAAACACCATATATTTT.

The CDR3: CASSGGQGTNRNTIYF. The CDR3 nucleotides read TGTGCCAGCAGCGGGGGACAGGGGACCAACCGAAACACCATATATTTT. This sequence joins TRBV11-3 and TRBJ1-3; 10 bases match TRBD1. Germline values: CDR1 SGHNT, CDR2 YENEEA. The CDR3 is made up of 16 amino acids. V shed 5 bases, J shed 5 bases, and the junction held 9 bases outside the gene matches.

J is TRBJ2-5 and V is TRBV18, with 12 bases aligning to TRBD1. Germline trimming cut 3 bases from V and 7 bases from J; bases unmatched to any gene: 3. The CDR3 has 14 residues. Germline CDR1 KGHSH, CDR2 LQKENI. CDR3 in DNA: TGTGCCAGCTCACCCCCGGGACAGGGGGCGACCCAGTACTTC. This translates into CASSPPGQGATQYF.

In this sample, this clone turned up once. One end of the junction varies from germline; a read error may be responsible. The CDR3 DNA reads TGTGCCAGCAGTACCCCCGGACGGCCGATGGAAGCTTTCTTT. Translating it yields CASSTPGRPMEAFF. The chain links TRBV19 to TRBJ1-1; D is uncertain. Germline values: CDR1 LNHDA, CDR2 SQIVND (reference sequence). The CDR3 sequence is 14 residues long.